This T cell receptor (beta chain) appears in the sequencing data of a study of blood T cells in healthy people across ages. Study-level findings and limits: With age, beta diversity per million T cells declined roughly linearly, significantly by 30 to 50.

Alongside a J-beta primer mix, a sample-barcoded 5' primer served in a second PCR lasting roughly 6 to 11 cycles. Every cDNA molecule carried a tag from a template-switch adaptor bearing 12 random nucleotides. TCRdb redid the calling of the 5' RACE reads with MiXCR, one entry per CDR3 protein. Of hundreds of thousands of distinct CDR3 sequences listed, 20% to 25% were seen once; the top ten hold under 9.5%. To note about this clonotype: Antigen: not known.

The CDR3 contains 14 residues. Germline CDR1 LNHDA, CDR2 SQIVND (reference sequence). Trimming shortened V by 4 bases and J by 0 bases, and 9 bases separated the two germline ends. The same sample was also studied in work on T cells of mothers and their children. That study adds: Similar thymic selection effects on TCR recombination output appear in pairs, both related and unrelated.

Sequenced: blood. The chain employs TRBV19 and TRBJ1-1, with a tentative D call TRBD1 (5 bases). This clonotype was sampled from a boy between 10 and 17 years old in good health. The CDR3 coding sequence is TGTGCCAGTAGTACTCGACAGATGAACACTGAAGCTTTCTTT. It encodes CASSTRQMNTEAFF. Full variable domain (outside the CDR3, taken from reference TRBV19 and TRBJ1-1): DGGITQSPKYLFRKEGQNVTLSCEQNLNHDAMYWYRQDPGQGLRLIYYSQIVNDFQKGDIAEGYSVSREKKESFPLTVTSAQKNPTAFYLCASSTRQMNTEAFFGQGTRLTVV.